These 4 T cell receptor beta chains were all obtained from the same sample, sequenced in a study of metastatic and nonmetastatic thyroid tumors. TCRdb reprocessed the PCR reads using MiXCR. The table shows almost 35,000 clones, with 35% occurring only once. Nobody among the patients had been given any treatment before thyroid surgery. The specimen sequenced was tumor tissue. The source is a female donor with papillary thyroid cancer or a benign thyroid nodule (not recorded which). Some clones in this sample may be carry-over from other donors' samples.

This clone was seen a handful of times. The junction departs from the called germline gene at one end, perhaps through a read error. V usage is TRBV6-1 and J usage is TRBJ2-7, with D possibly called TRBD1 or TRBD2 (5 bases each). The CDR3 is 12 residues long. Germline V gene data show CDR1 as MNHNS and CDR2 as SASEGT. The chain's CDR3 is CASSEFRDGKIF. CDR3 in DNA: TGTGCCAGCAGTGAATTCCGGGACGGGAAGATCTTC.

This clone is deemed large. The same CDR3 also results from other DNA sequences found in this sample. The CDR3 is CASSLAPGGYEQYF. In DNA form, the CDR3 reads TGTGCCAGCAGTTTAGCCCCGGGGGGCTACGAGCAGTACTTC. The chain joins TRBV28 to TRBJ2-7, with 7 bases identical to TRBD2. Per the germline V gene, CDR1 is MDHEN and CDR2 is SYDVKM. J lost 3 bases, V lost 2 bases, and 4 bases had no gene match. The CDR3 is 14 amino acids.

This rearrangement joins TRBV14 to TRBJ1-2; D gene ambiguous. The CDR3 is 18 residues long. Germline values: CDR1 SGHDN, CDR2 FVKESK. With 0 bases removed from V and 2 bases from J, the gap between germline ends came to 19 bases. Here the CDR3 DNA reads TGTGCCAGCAGCCAAGATCGGTTAGGAGCTCCGAGGAACTATGGCTACACCTTC. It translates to CASSQDRLGAPRNYGYTF.

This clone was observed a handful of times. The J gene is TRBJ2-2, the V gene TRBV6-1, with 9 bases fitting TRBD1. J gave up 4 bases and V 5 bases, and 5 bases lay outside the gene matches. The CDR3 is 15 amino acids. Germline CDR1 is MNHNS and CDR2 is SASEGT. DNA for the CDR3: TGTGCCAGCAGTCCACAGGGGGCGGGCACCGGGGAGCTGTTTTTT. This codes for CASSPQGAGTGELFF.